This is a list of T cell receptor beta chains from one sample in a study of STAT5B mutations in CD4+ large granular lymphocyte leukemia. This table comes from immunoSEQ multiplex PCR, and its TCRdb copy is limited to in-frame clones, with some not included. The table has approximately 32,000 clones, 72% seen once. What was sequenced was CD4+ T cells from blood buffy coats. These receptors all stem from a human donor in good health. CDR3s include the opening cysteine and the closing phenylalanine or tryptophan. D genes are given only for firm matches. Clone size is shown for a subset of rows, as once, few, many or a class of expanded clone.

J gene: TRBJ2-7; D gene: -; V gene: TRBV14; clone size: -; CDR3 protein: CASSPGVYEQYF; CDR3 DNA: TGTGCCAGCAGCCCCGGAGTTTACGAGCAGTACTTC
J gene: TRBJ1-6; D gene: -; V gene: TRBV4-2; clone size: -; CDR3 protein: CASSQEARFFGSPLHF; CDR3 DNA: TGTGCCAGCAGCCAAGAAGCTCGTTTTTTTGGTTCACCCCTCCACTTT
J gene: TRBJ2-3; D gene: -; V gene: TRBV5-4; clone size: -; CDR3 protein: CASSPAGADTQYF; CDR3 DNA: TGTGCCAGCAGCCCGGCAGGGGCAGATACGCAGTATTTT
J gene: TRBJ1-2; D gene: TRBD1; V gene: TRBV6-5; clone size: once; CDR3 protein: CASSRQGSSGYTF; CDR3 DNA: TGTGCCAGCAGTAGACAGGGCTCCTCCGGCTACACCTTC
J gene: TRBJ2-3; D gene: -; V gene: TRBV7-3; clone size: -; CDR3 protein: CASSTPEGGLTDTQYF; CDR3 DNA: TGTGCCAGCAGCACACCCGAGGGGGGGCTTACAGATACGCAGTATTTT
J gene: TRBJ2-2; D gene: -; V gene: TRBV2; clone size: -; CDR3 protein: CASGSVRNTGELFF; CDR3 DNA: TGTGCCAGCGGTTCGGTACGAAACACCGGGGAGCTGTTTTTT
J gene: TRBJ1-1; D gene: TRBD1; V gene: TRBV6-5; clone size: -; CDR3 protein: CASSYSDRGVTEAFF; CDR3 DNA: TGTGCCAGCAGTTACTCGGACAGGGGGGTCACTGAAGCTTTCTTT
J gene: TRBJ1-6; D gene: -; V gene: TRBV2; clone size: -; CDR3 protein: CASSEAHRFNSPLHF; CDR3 DNA: TGTGCCAGCAGTGAAGCGCACAGGTTTAATTCACCCCTCCACTTT
J gene: TRBJ1-3; D gene: -; V gene: TRBV7-9; clone size: -; CDR3 protein: CASSSDGSPGNTIYF; CDR3 DNA: TGTGCCAGCAGCTCCGACGGTAGTCCTGGAAACACCATATATTTT
J gene: TRBJ1-1; D gene: -; V gene: TRBV28; clone size: -; CDR3 protein: CASSRAGLNTEAFF; CDR3 DNA: TGTGCCAGCAGTCGAGCCGGCCTGAACACTGAAGCTTTCTTT
J gene: TRBJ1-5; D gene: TRBD1; V gene: TRBV19; clone size: -; CDR3 protein: CASSIDKGQRSNQPQHF; CDR3 DNA: TGTGCCAGTAGTATAGATAAGGGACAGAGATCTAATCAGCCCCAGCATTTT
J gene: TRBJ2-5; D gene: -; V gene: TRBV29-1; clone size: once; CDR3 protein: CSVAGPGGKETQYF; CDR3 DNA: TGCAGCGTTGCGGGACCCGGGGGAAAAGAGACCCAGTACTTC
J gene: TRBJ1-2; D gene: -; V gene: TRBV5-1; clone size: few; CDR3 protein: CASSPGPTNYGYTF; CDR3 DNA: TGCGCCAGCAGCCCGGGACCGACTAACTATGGCTACACCTTC
J gene: TRBJ2-3; D gene: -; V gene: TRBV19; clone size: -; CDR3 protein: CASSRGHGGTQYF; CDR3 DNA: TGTGCCAGTAGTAGGGGACACGGGGGGACGCAGTATTTT
J gene: TRBJ1-1; D gene: -; V gene: TRBV25-1; clone size: few; CDR3 protein: CASSVQGTTEAFF; CDR3 DNA: TGTGCCAGCAGTGTACAGGGTACCACTGAAGCTTTCTTT
J gene: TRBJ2-2; D gene: TRBD2; V gene: TRBV9; clone size: once; CDR3 protein: CASSVVAGGPGGELFF; CDR3 DNA: TGTGCCAGCAGCGTAGTAGCGGGGGGGCCGGGCGGGGAGCTGTTTTTT
J gene: TRBJ2-2; D gene: TRBD1; V gene: TRBV6-5; clone size: once; CDR3 protein: CASMRGQAGELFF; CDR3 DNA: TGTGCCAGCATGAGGGGGCAAGCCGGGGAGCTGTTTTTT
J gene: TRBJ2-5; D gene: -; V gene: TRBV5-4; clone size: -; CDR3 protein: CASSRTIQETQYF; CDR3 DNA: TGTGCCAGCAGCCGGACAATCCAAGAGACCCAGTACTTC
J gene: TRBJ1-2; D gene: -; V gene: TRBV7-2; clone size: -; CDR3 protein: CASSLVGTDAILYGYTF; CDR3 DNA: TGTGCCAGCAGCTTAGTCGGGACTGACGCGATTCTATATGGCTACACCTTC
J gene: TRBJ1-1; D gene: TRBD1; V gene: TRBV29-1; clone size: once; CDR3 protein: CSVRNRGLGNTEAFF; CDR3 DNA: TGCAGCGTACGTAACAGGGGACTGGGGAACACTGAAGCTTTCTTT
J gene: TRBJ2-5; D gene: -; V gene: TRBV2; clone size: -; CDR3 protein: CASSEIRGTQYF; CDR3 DNA: TGTGCCAGCAGTGAGATCCGTGGGACCCAGTACTTC
J gene: TRBJ2-1; D gene: TRBD1; V gene: TRBV18; clone size: -; CDR3 protein: CASSPPSGGSYNEQFF; CDR3 DNA: TGTGCCAGCTCACCACCGTCAGGGGGCTCCTACAATGAGCAGTTCTTC
J gene: TRBJ1-5; D gene: TRBD1; V gene: TRBV19; clone size: -; CDR3 protein: CASSGTGDQPQHF; CDR3 DNA: TGTGCCAGTAGTGGTACAGGGGATCAGCCCCAGCATTTT
J gene: TRBJ1-5; D gene: TRBD1; V gene: TRBV28; clone size: -; CDR3 protein: CASSLGGTGAKPQHF; CDR3 DNA: TGTGCCAGCAGTTTAGGGGGGACAGGGGCGAAGCCCCAGCATTTT